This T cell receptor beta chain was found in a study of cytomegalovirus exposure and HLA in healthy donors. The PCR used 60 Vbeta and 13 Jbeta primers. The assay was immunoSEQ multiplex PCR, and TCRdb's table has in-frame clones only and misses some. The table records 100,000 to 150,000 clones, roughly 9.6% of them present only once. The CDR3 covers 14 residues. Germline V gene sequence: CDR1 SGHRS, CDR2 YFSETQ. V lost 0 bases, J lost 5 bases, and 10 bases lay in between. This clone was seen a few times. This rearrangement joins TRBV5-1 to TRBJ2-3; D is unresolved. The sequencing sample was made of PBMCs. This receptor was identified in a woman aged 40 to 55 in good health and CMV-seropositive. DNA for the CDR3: TGCGCCAGCAGCTTGGCCGGGTTAAGAGATACGCAGTATTTT. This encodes CASSLAGLRDTQYF.